Following are 5 T cell receptor beta chains from one sample sequenced in a study of glioma-infiltrating T cells. Using RNA template, CDR3s of TCR alpha and beta were amplified with iRepertoire arm-PCR. From the multiplex PCR reads, TCRdb called clonotypes with MiXCR, one entry per CDR3 protein. The table includes 300,000 to 400,000 distinct CDR3 sequences, roughly two fifths detected once. Sequenced sample: glioma tissue, nonneoplastic brain tissue, or PBMCs (not recorded which). The origin of the receptors is a human donor with low-grade glioma or glioblastoma, undergoing nonglioma brain surgery, or in good health (not recorded which).

The V call is TRBV20-1, the J call TRBJ1-6; tentatively, D is TRBD1 (6 bases). The germline V and J ends were trimmed by 4 bases and 12 bases, with 19 bases remaining between them. This CDR3 region has 14 residues. From germline, CDR1 is DFQATT and CDR2 SNEGSKA (reference sequence). This CDR3 reads CSAKKQGPSGPLHF. CDR3 DNA sequence: TGCAGTGCTAAGAAACAGGGACCCTCGGGACCCCTCCACTTT.

On this clonotype itself: One junction end disagrees with the germline gene, perhaps due to a read error. This rearrangement joins TRBV28 to TRBJ2-3; no clear D gene. Per germline, CDR1 MDHEN and CDR2 SYDVKM. The CDR3 spans 14 residues. DNA for the CDR3: TGTGCCAGCACTTTACGGGCTTTGGTAAATACGCAGTATTTT. Translation: CASTLRALVNTQYF.

Details on this clonotype: A much bigger clone sits one base away, suggesting this may be a read error. The chain is built from TRBV20-1 and TRBJ2-3; D remains unclear. V lost 1 base to trimming and J lost 1 base, with 3 bases between them. Germline V gene data show CDR1 as DFQATT and CDR2 as SNEGSKA (reference sequence). The CDR3 is 12 amino acids. CDR3 DNA sequence: TGCAGTGCTAGAGTCCGCACAGATACGCAGTATTTT. Protein product: CSARVRTDTQYF.

Notes on this clonotype: The junction departs from the called germline gene at one end, perhaps through a read error. The chain is built from TRBV29-1 and TRBJ2-2; TRBD1 matches 7 bases. The germline V gene encodes CDR1 SQVTM and CDR2 ANQGSEA. This CDR3 is built from 16 residues. The CDR3 DNA sequence: TGCAGCGTTGAAGATCGCCGGGGACAGAACACCGGAGAGCTGTTTTTT. Translating gives CSVEDRRGQNTGELFF.

This sequence joins TRBV24-1 and TRBJ2-7; tentative D call: TRBD1 (6 bases). This CDR3 region has 13 residues. V was cut by 4 bases and J by 3 bases, with 9 bases left in between. The germline CDR1 and CDR2 sequences are KGHDR and SFDVKD. CDR3 coding DNA: TGTGCCACCAGTGACCGGACAGTCTACGAGCAGTACTTC. Amino acid sequence: CATSDRTVYEQYF.